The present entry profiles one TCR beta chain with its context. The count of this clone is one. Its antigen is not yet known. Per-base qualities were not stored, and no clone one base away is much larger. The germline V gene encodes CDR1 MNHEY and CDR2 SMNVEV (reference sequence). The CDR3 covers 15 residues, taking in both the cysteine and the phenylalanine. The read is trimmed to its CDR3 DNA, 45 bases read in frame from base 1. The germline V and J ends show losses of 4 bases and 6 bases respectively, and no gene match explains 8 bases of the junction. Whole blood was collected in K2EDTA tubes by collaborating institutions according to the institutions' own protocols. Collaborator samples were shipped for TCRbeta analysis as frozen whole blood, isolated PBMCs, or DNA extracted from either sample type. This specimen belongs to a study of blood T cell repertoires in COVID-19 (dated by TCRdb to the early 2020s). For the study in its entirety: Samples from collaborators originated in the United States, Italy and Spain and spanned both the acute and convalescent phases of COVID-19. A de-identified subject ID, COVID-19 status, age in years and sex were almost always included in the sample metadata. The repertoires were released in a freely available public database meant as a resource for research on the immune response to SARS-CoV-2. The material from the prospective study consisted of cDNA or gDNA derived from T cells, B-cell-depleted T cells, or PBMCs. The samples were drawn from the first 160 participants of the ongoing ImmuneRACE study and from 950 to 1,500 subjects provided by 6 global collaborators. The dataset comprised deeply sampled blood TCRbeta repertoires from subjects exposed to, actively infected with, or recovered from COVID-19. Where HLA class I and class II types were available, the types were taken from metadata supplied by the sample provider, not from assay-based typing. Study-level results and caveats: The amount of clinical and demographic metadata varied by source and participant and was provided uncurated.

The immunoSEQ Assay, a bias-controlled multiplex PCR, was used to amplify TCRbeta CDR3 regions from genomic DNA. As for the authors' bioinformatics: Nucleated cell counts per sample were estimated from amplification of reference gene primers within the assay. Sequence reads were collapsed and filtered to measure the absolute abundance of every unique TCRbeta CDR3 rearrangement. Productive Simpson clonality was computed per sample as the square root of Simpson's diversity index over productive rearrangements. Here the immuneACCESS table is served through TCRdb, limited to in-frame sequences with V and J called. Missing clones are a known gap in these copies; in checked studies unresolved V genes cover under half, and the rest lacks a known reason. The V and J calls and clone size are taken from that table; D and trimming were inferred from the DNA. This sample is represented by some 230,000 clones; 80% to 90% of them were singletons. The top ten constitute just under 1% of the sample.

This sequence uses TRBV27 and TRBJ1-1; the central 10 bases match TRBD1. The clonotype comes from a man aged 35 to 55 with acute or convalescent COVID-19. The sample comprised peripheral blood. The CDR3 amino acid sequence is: CASSSPGQGTPEAFF. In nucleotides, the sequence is TGTGCCAGCAGTTCTCCGGGACAGGGGACCCCTGAAGCTTTCTTT.